This TCR beta chain was retrieved from a study of blood T cell repertoires in COVID-19. Study-wide background: Donors in the United States, Italy and Spain gave samples during acute or convalescent COVID-19. T cells, B-cell-depleted T cells, or PBMCs supplied cDNA or gDNA.

Method: immunoSEQ multiplex PCR; TCRdb's copy keeps in-frame clones and lacks some. Of 250,000 or so clones in the sample, just under 85% were seen once. The sequence was obtained from a man older than 75 with acute or convalescent COVID-19. The sequenced sample was peripheral blood.

CDR3 amino acids: CASSSMGLAGAYEQFF. The CDR3 DNA reads TGTGCCAGCAGCTCTATGGGACTAGCGGGAGCGTACGAGCAGTTCTTC. V usage is TRBV7-9 and J usage is TRBJ2-1; TRBD2 matches at 14 bases. Per the germline V gene, CDR1 is SEHNR and CDR2 is FQNEAQ (reference sequence). V lost 4 bases to trimming and J lost 10 bases; unmatched junction nucleotides: 9. The CDR3 loop spans 16 amino acids.